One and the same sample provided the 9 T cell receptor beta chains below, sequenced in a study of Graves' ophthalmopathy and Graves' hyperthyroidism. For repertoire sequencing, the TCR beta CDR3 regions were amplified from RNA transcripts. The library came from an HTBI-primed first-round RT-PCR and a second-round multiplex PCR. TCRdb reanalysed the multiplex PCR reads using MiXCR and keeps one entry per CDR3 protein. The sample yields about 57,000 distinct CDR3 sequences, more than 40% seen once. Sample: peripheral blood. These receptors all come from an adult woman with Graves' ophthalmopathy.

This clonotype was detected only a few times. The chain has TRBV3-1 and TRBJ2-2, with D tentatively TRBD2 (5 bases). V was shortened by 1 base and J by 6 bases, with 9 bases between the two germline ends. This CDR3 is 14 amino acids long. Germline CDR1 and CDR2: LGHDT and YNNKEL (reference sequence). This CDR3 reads CASSQALDPGELFF. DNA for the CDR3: TGTGCCAGCAGCCAAGCACTAGATCCCGGGGAGCTGTTTTTT. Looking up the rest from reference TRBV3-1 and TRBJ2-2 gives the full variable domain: DTAVSQTPKYLVTQMGNDKSIKCEQNLGHDTMYWYKQDSKKFLKIMFSYNNKELIINETVPNRFSPKSPDKAHLNLHINSLELGDSAVYFCASSQALDPGELFFGEGSRLTVL.

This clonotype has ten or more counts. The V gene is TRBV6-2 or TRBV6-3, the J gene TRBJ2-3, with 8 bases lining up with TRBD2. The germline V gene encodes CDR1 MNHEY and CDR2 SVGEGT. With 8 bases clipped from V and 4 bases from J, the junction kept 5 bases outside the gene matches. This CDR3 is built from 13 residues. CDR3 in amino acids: CASGAGESDTQYF. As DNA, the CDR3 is TGTGCCAGCGGAGCGGGAGAGTCAGATACGCAGTATTTT.

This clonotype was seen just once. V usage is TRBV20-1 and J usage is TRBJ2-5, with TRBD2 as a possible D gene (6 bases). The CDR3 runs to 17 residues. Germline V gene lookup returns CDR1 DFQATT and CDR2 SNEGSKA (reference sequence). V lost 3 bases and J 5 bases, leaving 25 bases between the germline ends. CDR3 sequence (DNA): TGCAGTGCTAGCTCAGAGCATCTTGGGGGGATATTGGAGACCCAGTACTTC. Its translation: CSASSEHLGGILETQYF.

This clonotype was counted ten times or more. This CDR3 reads CASSESGQFLSEQYF. DNA for the CDR3: TGTGCCAGCAGTGAATCCGGACAGTTCTTATCCGAGCAGTACTTC. The chain uses TRBV6-1 and TRBJ2-7; D perhaps matches TRBD1 (6 bases). The CDR3 is 15 amino acids. Germline V CDR1 and CDR2: MNHNS, SASEGT. V lost 2 bases and J 6 bases, leaving 17 bases between the germline ends.

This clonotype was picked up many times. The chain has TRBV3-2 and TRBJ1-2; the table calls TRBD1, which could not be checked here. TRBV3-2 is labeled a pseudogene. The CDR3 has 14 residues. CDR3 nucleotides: TGTGCCAGCAGCCAAGAAGCAGGGAACTATGGCTACACCTTC. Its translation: CASSQEAGNYGYTF.

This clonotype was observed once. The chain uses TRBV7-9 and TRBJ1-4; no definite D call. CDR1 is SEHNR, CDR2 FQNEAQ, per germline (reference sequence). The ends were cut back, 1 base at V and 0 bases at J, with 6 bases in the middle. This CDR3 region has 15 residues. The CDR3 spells CASSLGQATNEKLFF. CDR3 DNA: TGTGCCAGCAGCTTAGGGCAGGCAACTAATGAAAAACTGTTTTTT. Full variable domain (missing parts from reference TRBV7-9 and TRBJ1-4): DTGVSQNPRHKITKRGQNVTFRCDPISEHNRLYWYRQTLGQGPEFLTYFQNEAQLEKSRLLSDRFSAERPKGSFSTLEIQRTEQGDSAMYLCASSLGQATNEKLFFGSGTQLSVL.

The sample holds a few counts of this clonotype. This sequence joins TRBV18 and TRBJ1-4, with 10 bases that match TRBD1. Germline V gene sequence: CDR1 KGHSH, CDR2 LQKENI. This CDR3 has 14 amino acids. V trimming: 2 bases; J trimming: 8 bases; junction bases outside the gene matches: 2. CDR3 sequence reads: CASSPGTGDEKLFF. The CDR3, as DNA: TGTGCCAGCTCACCAGGGACAGGGGACGAAAAACTGTTTTTT.

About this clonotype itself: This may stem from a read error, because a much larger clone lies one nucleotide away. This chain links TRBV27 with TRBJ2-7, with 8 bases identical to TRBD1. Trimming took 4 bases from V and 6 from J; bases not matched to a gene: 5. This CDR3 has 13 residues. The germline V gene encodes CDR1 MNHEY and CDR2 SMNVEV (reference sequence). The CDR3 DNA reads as TGTGCCAGCAGTTCGGACAGGGAACGCGAGCAGTACTTC. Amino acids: CASSSDREREQYF.

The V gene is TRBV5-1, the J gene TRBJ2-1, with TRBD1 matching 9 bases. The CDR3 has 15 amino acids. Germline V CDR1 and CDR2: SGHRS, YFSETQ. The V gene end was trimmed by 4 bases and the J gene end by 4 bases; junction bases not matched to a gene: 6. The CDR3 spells CASSRQTGGYNEQFF. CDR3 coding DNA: TGCGCCAGCAGCCGTCAGACAGGGGGTTACAATGAGCAGTTCTTC.